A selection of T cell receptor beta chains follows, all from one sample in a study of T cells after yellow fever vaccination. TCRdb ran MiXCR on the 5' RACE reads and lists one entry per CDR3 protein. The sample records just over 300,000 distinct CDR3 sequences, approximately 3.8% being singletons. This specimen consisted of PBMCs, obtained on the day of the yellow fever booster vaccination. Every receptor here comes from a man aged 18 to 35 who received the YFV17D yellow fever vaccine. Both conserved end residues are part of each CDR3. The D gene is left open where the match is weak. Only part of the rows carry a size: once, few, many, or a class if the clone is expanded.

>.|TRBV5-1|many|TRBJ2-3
CASSLESRPTDTQYF
TGCGCCAGCAGCTTGGAATCCAGGCCCACAGATACGCAGTATTTT
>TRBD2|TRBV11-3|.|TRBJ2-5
CASSLVWSSGVQETQYF
TGTGCCAGCAGCTTAGTTTGGTCTAGCGGTGTACAAGAGACCCAGTACTTC
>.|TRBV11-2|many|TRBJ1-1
CASSYAGAAGTEAFF
TGTGCCAGCAGCTACGCCGGGGCCGCGGGCACTGAAGCTTTCTTT
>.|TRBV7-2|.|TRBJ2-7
CASSLGPNEQYF
TGTGCCAGCAGCTTAGGCCCCAACGAGCAGTACTTC
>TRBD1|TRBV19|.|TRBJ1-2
CASSHRDRAFGYTF
TGTGCCAGTAGCCACCGGGACAGGGCCTTTGGCTACACCTTC
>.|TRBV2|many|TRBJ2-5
CASIQREETQYF
TGTGCCAGCATCCAGCGGGAAGAGACCCAGTACTTC
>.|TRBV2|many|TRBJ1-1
CASSVTQGNTEAFF
TGTGCCAGCAGTGTAACACAGGGGAACACTGAAGCTTTCTTT
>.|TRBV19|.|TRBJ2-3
CASSMYLGGDTQYF
TGTGCCAGTAGTATGTACCTAGGGGGAGATACGCAGTATTTT
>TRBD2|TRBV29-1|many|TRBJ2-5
CSARGGGGGPETQYF
TGCAGCGCCCGCGGGGGGGGCGGGGGACCAGAGACCCAGTACTTC
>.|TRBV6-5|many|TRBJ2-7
CASSYTLGRDEEQYF
TGTGCCAGCAGTTACACCCTTGGACGGGACGAAGAGCAGTACTTC
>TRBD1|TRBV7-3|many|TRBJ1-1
CASSLTQRDREFANTEAFF
TGTGCCAGCAGCTTAACTCAACGGGACAGGGAATTCGCTAACACTGAAGCTTTCTTT
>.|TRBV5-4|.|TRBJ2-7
CASSSQQGYEQYF
TGTGCCAGCAGCTCACAACAGGGCTACGAGCAGTACTTC
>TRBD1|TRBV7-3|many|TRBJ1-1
CASSFGQGATEAFF
TGTGCCAGCAGCTTCGGACAGGGGGCCACTGAAGCTTTCTTT
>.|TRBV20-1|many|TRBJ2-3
CSAEPGIGTDTQYF
TGCAGTGCTGAGCCGGGAATCGGCACAGATACGCAGTATTTT
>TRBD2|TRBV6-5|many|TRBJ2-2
CASSYVAGATGELFF
TGTGCCAGCAGTTACGTGGCGGGAGCCACCGGGGAGCTGTTTTTT
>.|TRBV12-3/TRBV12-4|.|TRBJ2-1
CASSFAGMEQFF
TGTGCCAGCAGTTTTGCGGGTATGGAGCAGTTCTTC
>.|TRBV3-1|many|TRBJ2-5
CASSQIGGAQETQYF
TGTGCCAGCAGCCAAATTGGCGGAGCCCAAGAGACCCAGTACTTC
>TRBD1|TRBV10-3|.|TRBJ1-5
CAISDPGQGSNQPQHF
TGTGCCATCAGTGATCCGGGACAGGGTAGCAATCAGCCCCAGCATTTT
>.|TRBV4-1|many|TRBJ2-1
CASSPPWGGVGDEQFF
TGCGCCAGCAGCCCCCCTTGGGGGGGCGTCGGCGATGAGCAGTTCTTC
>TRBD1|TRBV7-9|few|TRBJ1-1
CASSPPVGQVTEAFF
TGTGCCAGCAGCCCCCCCGTAGGACAGGTCACTGAAGCTTTCTTT
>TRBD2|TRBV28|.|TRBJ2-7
CASRLAGGRGEQYF
TGTGCCAGCAGGTTAGCGGGGGGAAGGGGCGAGCAGTACTTC
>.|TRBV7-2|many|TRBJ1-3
CASSPGNTIYF
TGTGCCAGCAGCCCCGGAAACACCATATATTTT
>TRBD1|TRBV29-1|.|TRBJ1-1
CSVPQQGALNTEAFF
TGCAGCGTTCCACAACAGGGGGCCCTGAACACTGAAGCTTTCTTT
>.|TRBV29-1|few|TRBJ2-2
CSVETGWGTGELFF
TGCAGCGTTGAAACAGGGTGGGGCACCGGGGAGCTGTTTTTT
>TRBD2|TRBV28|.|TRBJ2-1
CASSSPGGGSYNEQFF
TGTGCCAGCAGCTCGCCGGGAGGAGGATCCTACAATGAGCAGTTCTTC
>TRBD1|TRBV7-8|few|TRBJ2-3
CASREGQGVRTDTQYF
TGTGCCAGCAGGGAGGGACAGGGGGTGCGCACAGATACGCAGTATTTT
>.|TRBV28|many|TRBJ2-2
CASKGVTGELFF
TGTGCCAGCAAGGGAGTCACCGGGGAGCTGTTTTTT
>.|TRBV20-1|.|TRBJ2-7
CSAKLSGGAYEQYF
TGCAGTGCTAAGCTTTCAGGGGGGGCCTACGAGCAGTACTTC
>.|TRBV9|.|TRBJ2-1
CASSVGASSYNEQFF
TGTGCCAGCAGCGTAGGGGCGAGCTCCTACAATGAGCAGTTCTTC
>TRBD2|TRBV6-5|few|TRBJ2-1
CASRSLAGGPANEQFF
TGTGCCAGCAGGTCTCTAGCGGGGGGGCCAGCCAATGAGCAGTTCTTC
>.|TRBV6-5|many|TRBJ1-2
CGTGNDYGYTF
TGTGGCACCGGGAACGACTATGGCTACACCTTC
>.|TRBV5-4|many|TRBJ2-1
CASSLELTASYNEQFF
TGTGCCAGCAGCTTGGAGTTGACAGCCTCCTACAATGAGCAGTTCTTC
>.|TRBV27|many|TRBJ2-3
CASSLGTDTDTQYF
TGTGCCAGCAGTTTGGGGACGGACACAGATACGCAGTATTTT
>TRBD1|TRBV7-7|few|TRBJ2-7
CASNRGQGTYEQYF
TGTGCCAGCAACCGGGGACAGGGGACCTACGAGCAGTACTTC
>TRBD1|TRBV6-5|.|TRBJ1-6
CASSYGTGVNSPLHF
TGTGCCAGCAGTTACGGGACAGGGGTTAATTCACCCCTCCACTTT
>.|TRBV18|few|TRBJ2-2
CASSPWGRASNTGELFF
TGTGCCAGCTCACCCTGGGGGCGAGCTTCGAACACCGGGGAGCTGTTTTTT
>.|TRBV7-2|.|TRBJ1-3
CASSLSTALVGNTIYF
TGTGCCAGCAGCTTATCGACCGCCTTGGTAGGAAACACCATATATTTT
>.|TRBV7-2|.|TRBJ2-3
CASSLLARSTDTQYF
TGTGCCAGCAGCTTACTAGCGCGTAGCACAGATACGCAGTATTTT
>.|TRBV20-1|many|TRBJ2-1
CSASSKNNEQFF
TGCAGTGCTAGTTCCAAGAACAATGAGCAGTTCTTC
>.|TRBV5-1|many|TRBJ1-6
CASSPRTDAPLHF
TGCGCCAGCAGCCCAAGGACCGACGCTCCCCTCCACTTT
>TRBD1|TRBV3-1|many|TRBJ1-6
CASSPGQTNSPLHF
TGTGCCAGCAGCCCGGGACAGACTAATTCACCCCTCCACTTT
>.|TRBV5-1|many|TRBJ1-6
CASRNGVRTPLHF
TGCGCCAGCAGGAACGGGGTAAGAACACCCCTCCACTTT
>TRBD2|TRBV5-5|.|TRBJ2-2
CASSLWNLAGAPNTGELFF
TGTGCCAGCAGCTTGTGGAACCTAGCGGGGGCCCCGAACACCGGGGAGCTGTTTTTT
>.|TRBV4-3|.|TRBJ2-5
CASSQDIGSQETQYF
TGCGCCAGCAGCCAAGATATTGGATCCCAAGAGACCCAGTACTTC
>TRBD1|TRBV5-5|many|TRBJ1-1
CASSWGSTGWAFF
TGTGCCAGCAGCTGGGGCTCGACAGGGTGGGCTTTCTTT
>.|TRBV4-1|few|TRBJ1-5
CASSQDEWYQPQHF
TGCGCCAGCAGCCAAGACGAATGGTATCAGCCCCAGCATTTT
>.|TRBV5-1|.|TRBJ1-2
CASSSRDVITF
TGCGCCAGCAGCTCACGGGACGTAATAACCTTC
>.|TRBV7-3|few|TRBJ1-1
CASSLRQLTEAFF
TGTGCCAGCAGCTTAAGACAATTGACTGAAGCTTTCTTT
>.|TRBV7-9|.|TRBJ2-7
CASSSLTPPYEQYF
TGTGCCAGCAGCTCCTTGACCCCGCCCTACGAGCAGTACTTC
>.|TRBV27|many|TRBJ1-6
CASSFRQDYNSPLHF
TGTGCCAGCAGTTTCCGCCAGGACTATAATTCACCCCTCCACTTT
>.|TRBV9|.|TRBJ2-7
CASSVGVGGEQYF
TGTGCCAGCAGCGTAGGGGTAGGGGGCGAGCAGTACTTC
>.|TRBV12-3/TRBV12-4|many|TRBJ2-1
CASSLGQERYEQFF
TGTGCCAGCAGTTTAGGACAGGAGCGATACGAGCAGTTCTTC
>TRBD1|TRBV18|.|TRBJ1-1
CASSPLDLQGAGTEAFF
TGTGCCAGCTCACCTCTAGATCTACAGGGGGCAGGGACTGAAGCTTTCTTT